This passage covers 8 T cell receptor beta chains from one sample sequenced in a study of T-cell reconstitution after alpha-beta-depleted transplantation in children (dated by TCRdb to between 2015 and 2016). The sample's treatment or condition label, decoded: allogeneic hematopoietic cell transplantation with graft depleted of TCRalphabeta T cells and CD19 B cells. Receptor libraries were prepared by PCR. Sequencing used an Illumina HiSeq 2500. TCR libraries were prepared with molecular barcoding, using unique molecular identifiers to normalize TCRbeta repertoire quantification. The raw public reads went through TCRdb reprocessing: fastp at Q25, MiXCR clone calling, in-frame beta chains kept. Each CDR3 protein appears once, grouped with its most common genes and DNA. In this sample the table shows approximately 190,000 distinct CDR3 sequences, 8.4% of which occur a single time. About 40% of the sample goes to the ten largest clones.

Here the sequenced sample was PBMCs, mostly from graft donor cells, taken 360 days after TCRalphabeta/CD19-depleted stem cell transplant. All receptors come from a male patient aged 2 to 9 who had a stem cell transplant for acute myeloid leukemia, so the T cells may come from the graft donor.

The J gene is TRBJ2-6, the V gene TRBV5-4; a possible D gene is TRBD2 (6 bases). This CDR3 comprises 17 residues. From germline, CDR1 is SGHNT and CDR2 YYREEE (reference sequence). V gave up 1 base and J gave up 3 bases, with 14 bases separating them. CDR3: CASSLTGTLVGANVLTF. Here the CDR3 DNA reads TGTGCCAGCAGCTTGACCGGGACTCTCGTTGGGGCCAACGTCCTGACTTTC.

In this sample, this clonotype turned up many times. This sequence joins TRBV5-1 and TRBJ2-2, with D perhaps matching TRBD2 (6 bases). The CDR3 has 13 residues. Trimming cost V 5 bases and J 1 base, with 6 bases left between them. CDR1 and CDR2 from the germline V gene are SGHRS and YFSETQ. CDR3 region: CASSSGNTGELFF. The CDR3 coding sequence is TGCGCCAGCAGTAGCGGGAACACCGGGGAGCTGTTTTTT.

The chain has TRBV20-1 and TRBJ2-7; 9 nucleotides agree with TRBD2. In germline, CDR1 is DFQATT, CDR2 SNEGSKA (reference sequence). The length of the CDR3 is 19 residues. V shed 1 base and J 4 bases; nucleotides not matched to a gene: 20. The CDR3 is CSARARQGTVAGALYEQYF. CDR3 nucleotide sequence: TGCAGTGCTAGAGCCCGACAGGGAACTGTAGCGGGAGCATTGTACGAGCAGTACTTC.

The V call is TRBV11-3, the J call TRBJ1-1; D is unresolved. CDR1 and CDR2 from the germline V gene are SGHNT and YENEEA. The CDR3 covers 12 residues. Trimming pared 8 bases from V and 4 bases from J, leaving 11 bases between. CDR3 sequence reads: CASGRTSTEAFF. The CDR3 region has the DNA TGTGCCAGCGGGCGGACGAGCACTGAAGCTTTCTTT.

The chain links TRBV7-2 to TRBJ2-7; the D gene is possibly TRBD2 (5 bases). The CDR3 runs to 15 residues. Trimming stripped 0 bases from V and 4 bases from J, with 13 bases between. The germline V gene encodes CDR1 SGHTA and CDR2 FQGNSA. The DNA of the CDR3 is TGTGCCAGCAGCTTAGCGTTCGGGAAAGGGTACGAGCAGTACTTC. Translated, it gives CASSLAFGKGYEQYF.

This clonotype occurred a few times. The CDR3 loop is CASSITANTGELFF. The CDR3 nucleotides read TGCGCCAGCAGTATTACAGCGAACACCGGGGAGCTGTTTTTT. V and J are TRBV5-1 and TRBJ2-2; D remains unclear. This CDR3 is built from 14 residues. Germline CDR1 is SGHRS and CDR2 is YFSETQ. The ends were cut back, 5 bases at V and 0 bases at J, with 8 bases in the middle.

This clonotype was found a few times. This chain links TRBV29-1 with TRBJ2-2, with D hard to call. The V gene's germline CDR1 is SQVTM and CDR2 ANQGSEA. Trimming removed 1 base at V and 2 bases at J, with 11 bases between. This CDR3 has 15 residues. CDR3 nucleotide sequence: TGCAGCGTTGAAGTGGTCTCCAGAAACACCGGGGAGCTGTTTTTT. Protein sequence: CSVEVVSRNTGELFF.

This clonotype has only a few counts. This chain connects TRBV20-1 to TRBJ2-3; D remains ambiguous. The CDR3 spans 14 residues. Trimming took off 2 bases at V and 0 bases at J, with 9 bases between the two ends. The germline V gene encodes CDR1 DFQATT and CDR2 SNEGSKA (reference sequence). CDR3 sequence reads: CSARLGKSTDTQYF. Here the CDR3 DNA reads TGCAGTGCTAGATTGGGGAAGAGCACAGATACGCAGTATTTT.